This paragraph reports one T cell receptor beta chain. Its antigen is unidentified. The data derive from a study of PD-L1 blockade in urothelial cancer. The wider study: Of around 31 patients, about two dozen were males with bladder-origin urothelial cancer. A median roughly 130,000 T cells were found in blood samples. Overall study results and limits: Expansion of tumor-associated blood clones at 3 weeks was greater in durable-benefit patients.

After removal of 3 bases from V and 7 bases from J, the junction contained 4 bases not matched to a gene. The CDR3 length is 13 residues. Germline V CDR1 and CDR2: KGHSH, LQKENI. Synthetic templates analogous to TCR were spiked into all PCRs individually. Generated by immunoSEQ multiplex PCR, the TCRdb table keeps only in-frame clones and is missing some. The table includes tens of thousands of clones, around 82% detected once. Time point defined: pretreatment peripheral blood. The source material was PBMCs, sampled around atezolizumab (anti-PD-L1) treatment. J is TRBJ2-7 and V is TRBV18; TRBD1 agrees at 9 bases. The clonotype comes from a man in his sixties with urothelial cancer. The CDR3 region has the DNA TGTGCCAGCTCACCGGACAGGGGTGATGAGCAGTACTTC. Translated, it gives CASSPDRGDEQYF.